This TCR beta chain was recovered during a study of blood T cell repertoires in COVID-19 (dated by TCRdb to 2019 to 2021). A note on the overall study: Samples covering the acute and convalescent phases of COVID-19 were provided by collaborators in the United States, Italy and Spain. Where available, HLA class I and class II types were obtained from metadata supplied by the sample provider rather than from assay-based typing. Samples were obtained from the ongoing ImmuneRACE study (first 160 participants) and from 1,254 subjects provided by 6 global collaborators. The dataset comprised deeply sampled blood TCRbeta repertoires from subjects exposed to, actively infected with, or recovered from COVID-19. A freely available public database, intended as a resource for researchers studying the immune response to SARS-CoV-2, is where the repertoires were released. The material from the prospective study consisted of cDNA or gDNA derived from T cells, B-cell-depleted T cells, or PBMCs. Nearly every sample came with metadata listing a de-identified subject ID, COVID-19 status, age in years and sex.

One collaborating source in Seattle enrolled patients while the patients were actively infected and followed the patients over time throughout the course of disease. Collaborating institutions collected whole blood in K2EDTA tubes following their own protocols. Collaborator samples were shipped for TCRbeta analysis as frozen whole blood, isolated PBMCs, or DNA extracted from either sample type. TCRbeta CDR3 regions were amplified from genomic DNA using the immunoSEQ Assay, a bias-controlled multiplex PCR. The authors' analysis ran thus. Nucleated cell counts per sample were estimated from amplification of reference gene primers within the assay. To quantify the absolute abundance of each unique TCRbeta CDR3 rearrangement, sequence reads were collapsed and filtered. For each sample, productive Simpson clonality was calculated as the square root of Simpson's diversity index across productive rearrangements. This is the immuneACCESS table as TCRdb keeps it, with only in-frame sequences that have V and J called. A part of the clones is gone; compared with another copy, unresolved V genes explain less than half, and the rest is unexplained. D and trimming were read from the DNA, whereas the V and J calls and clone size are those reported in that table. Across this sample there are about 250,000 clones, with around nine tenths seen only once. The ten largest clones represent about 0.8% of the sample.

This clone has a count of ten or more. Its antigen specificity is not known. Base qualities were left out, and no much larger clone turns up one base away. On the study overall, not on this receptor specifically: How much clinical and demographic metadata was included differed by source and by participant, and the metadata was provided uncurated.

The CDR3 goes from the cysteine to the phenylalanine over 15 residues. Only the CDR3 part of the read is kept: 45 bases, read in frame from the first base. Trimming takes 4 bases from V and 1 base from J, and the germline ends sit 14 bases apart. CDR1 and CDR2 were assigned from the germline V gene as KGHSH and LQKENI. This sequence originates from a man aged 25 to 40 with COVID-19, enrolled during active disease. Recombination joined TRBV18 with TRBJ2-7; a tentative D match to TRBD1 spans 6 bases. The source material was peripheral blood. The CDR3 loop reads CASSHLDGTSYEQYF. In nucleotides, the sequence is TGTGCCAGCTCACACCTGGACGGGACATCCTACGAGCAGTACTTC.